Below are 5 T cell receptor beta chains sequenced from a single sample in a study of blood T cells in healthy people across ages. For the second PCR, which ran for about 6 to 11 cycles, a sample-barcoded 5' primer and a J-beta primer mix were used. Via MiXCR, TCRdb re-called the 5' RACE reads, giving one row per CDR3 protein. The table lists approximately 1,000,000 distinct CDR3 sequences, 40% to 50% of them singletons. Sequencing was done on a sample of blood. These receptors originate from a woman between 55 and 75 years old in good health.

This clonotype has only one observation. This chain connects TRBV5-1 to TRBJ1-2, with D unresolved. CDR1 SGHRS and CDR2 YFSETQ come from the germline V gene. V was pared by 5 bases and J by 3 bases, with 17 bases between. CDR3 size: 15 residues. The CDR3 coding sequence is TGCGCCAGCAGTTTTAGGTGGGGAGACGACTATGGCTACACCTTC. This translates into CASSFRWGDDYGYTF.

In its sample, this clonotype was seen a few times. The CDR3 region has the DNA TGCAGCGTTGATAGCGGCGGTGAAGCTTTCTTT. It encodes CSVDSGGEAFF. This sequence joins TRBV29-1 and TRBJ1-1; D not resolved. Germline loops: CDR1 SQVTM, CDR2 ANQGSEA. The CDR3 has 11 amino acids. Trimming left V 3 bases short and J 7 bases short, with 9 bases between.

The chain is built from TRBV7-8 and TRBJ2-7, with D possibly matching TRBD2 (5 bases). This CDR3 is 14 amino acids long. Germline CDR1 and CDR2: SGHVS and FQNEAQ. V dropped 8 bases and J dropped 2 bases, with 16 bases sitting between them. CDR3 amino acids: CASFVRETTYEQYF. As DNA, the CDR3 is TGTGCCAGCTTTGTTAGGGAGACTACCTACGAGCAGTACTTC.

This rearrangement joins TRBV7-9 to TRBJ2-5; D tentatively reads TRBD1 or TRBD2 (6 bases each). Trimming took off 4 bases at V and 5 bases at J, with 26 bases between the two ends. Germline V gene sequence: CDR1 SEHNR, CDR2 FQNEAQ (reference sequence). There are 18 residues in the CDR3. The CDR3 sequence is CASSYRRMGAGPTETQYF. In nucleotides, the CDR3 is TGTGCCAGCAGCTATAGGAGGATGGGGGCGGGGCCTACGGAGACCCAGTACTTC.

This clonotype showed up just a few times. This chain joins TRBV15 and TRBJ2-7, with D tentatively TRBD2 (6 bases). The germline V gene encodes CDR1 LNHNV and CDR2 YYDKDF (reference sequence). The CDR3 spans 14 residues. Trimming took 6 bases from V and 0 from J, leaving 12 bases between them. Here the CDR3 DNA reads TGTGCCACCAGTTACGCGGGGAGCTCCTACGAGCAGTACTTC. The encoded protein is CATSYAGSSYEQYF.